Listed here are 25 T cell receptor beta chains from one sample, sequenced in a study of shared clonotypes between healthy human individuals. Using immunoSEQ multiplex PCR, the repertoire was profiled, and TCRdb retains in-frame clones only, with some absent. The data show 1.6 million or so clones, with around 98.5% seen just once and about 0.35% held by the top ten. The material sequenced was naive CD4+ T cells sorted from blood. Subset meaning: CD45RA+ positively selected. The receptors come from a man under 40 in good health.

J is TRBJ1-5 and V is TRBV27; unclear D gene. CDR1 is MNHEY and CDR2 is SMNVEV in the germline V gene (reference sequence). There are 16 residues in the CDR3. V gave up 3 bases and J gave up 6 bases, with 18 bases separating them. The CDR3 DNA is TGTGCCAGCAGTTTTTCCATGCCGGTTCGGGGTCAGCCCCAGCATTTT. Encoded protein: CASSFSMPVRGQPQHF.

V gene TRBV5-4 combines with J gene TRBJ2-7, with 10 bases lining up with TRBD1. The CDR3 consists of 15 residues. In germline, CDR1 is SGHNT, CDR2 YYREEE (reference sequence). After removal of 4 bases from V and 5 bases from J, the junction contained 9 bases not matched to a gene. The CDR3 is CASSPGGQGIHEQYF. Written as DNA, the CDR3 is TGTGCCAGCAGCCCAGGGGGACAGGGGATCCACGAGCAGTACTTC.

Remarks on this clone: The junction shows a germline mismatch at one end, possibly a read error. The chain uses TRBV7-7 and TRBJ2-2, with D perhaps matching TRBD2 (6 bases). The germline V gene encodes CDR1 SSHAT and CDR2 FNYEAQ (reference sequence). The CDR3 has 15 amino acids. In DNA form, the CDR3 reads TGTGCTAGCAGCTTGGCTCCCGGGGAGGCCGGGGAGCTGTTTTTT. Translated, it gives CASSLAPGEAGELFF.

The chain couples TRBV14 to TRBJ2-7, with 8 bases that match TRBD2. The CDR3 has 14 residues. The trim removed 4 bases at V and 7 bases at J, leaving 9 bases unmatched. Per germline, CDR1 SGHDN and CDR2 FVKESK. The CDR3 loop reads CASSPSAVAGEQYF. In nucleotides, the CDR3 is TGTGCCAGCAGCCCTTCGGCGGTAGCGGGGGAGCAGTACTTC.

This chain's CDR3 is CASSLGLGARETQYF. The CDR3 DNA reads TGCGCCAGCAGCTTGGGTCTGGGAGCGAGGGAGACCCAGTACTTC. V gene TRBV5-1 combines with J gene TRBJ2-5, with D possibly being TRBD2 (5 bases). CDR3 length: 15 residues. Trimming took 0 bases from V and 5 from J, leaving 14 bases between them. Germline CDR1 and CDR2: SGHRS and YFSETQ.

This clone was observed once. V is TRBV30 and J is TRBJ1-3; TRBD1 might be the D (5 bases). The V gene's germline CDR1 is GTSNPN and CDR2 SVGIG (reference sequence). The CDR3 contains 15 residues. Trimming left V 2 bases short and J 0 bases short, with 11 bases between. CDR3 region: CAWSHLDSSGNTIYF. CDR3 coding DNA: TGTGCCTGGAGTCATCTTGACAGCTCTGGAAACACCATATATTTT.

The V gene is TRBV18, the J gene TRBJ2-1; 8 bases line up with TRBD1. Trimming took 3 bases from V and 9 from J; bases not matched to a gene: 7. CDR1 and CDR2 (germline): KGHSH, LQKENI. This CDR3 has 14 amino acids. CDR3 coding DNA: TGTGCCAGCTCACCGTTGGACAGGGTAAGTGAGCAGTTCTTC. Translated, it gives CASSPLDRVSEQFF.

This rearrangement joins TRBV7-3 to TRBJ2-3; unclear D gene. The CDR3 length is 15 residues. Germline V CDR1 and CDR2: SGHTA, FQGTGA. Trimming took 0 bases from V and 3 from J, leaving 10 bases between them. CDR3 amino acids: CASSLTALWTDTQYF. Here the CDR3 DNA reads TGTGCCAGCAGCTTAACGGCCTTGTGGACAGATACGCAGTATTTT.

The chain recombines TRBV28 with TRBJ2-3; either TRBD1 or TRBD2 may fit D (5 bases each). The V gene's germline CDR1 is MDHEN and CDR2 SYDVKM. V lost 3 bases to trimming and J lost 0 bases, with 13 bases between them. The CDR3 has 16 residues. CDR3 DNA: TGTGCCAGCAGTTTTCTGCCGGGGCCGAGCACAGATACGCAGTATTTT. It encodes CASSFLPGPSTDTQYF.

The V and J genes are TRBV11-2 and TRBJ1-1, with TRBD1 matching over 11 bases. Germline V CDR1 and CDR2: SGHAT, FQNNGV. This CDR3 is 15 amino acids long. Trimming cost V 3 bases and J 7 bases; bases outside gene matches: 7. CDR3 coding DNA: TGTGCCAGCAGCTTTGGACAGGGGGCGTACGGTGAAGCTTTCTTT. Amino acids: CASSFGQGAYGEAFF.

This chain links TRBV13 with TRBJ1-4, with 7 bases matching TRBD1. Germline CDR1 and CDR2: PRHDT and FYEKMQ (reference sequence). V shed 4 bases and J 4 bases; nucleotides not matched to a gene: 6. The length of the CDR3 is 15 residues. CDR3 protein: CASSYGTAINEKLFF. Written as DNA, the CDR3 is TGTGCCAGCAGCTACGGGACAGCAATTAATGAAAAACTGTTTTTT. The full variable domain, completed using reference TRBV13 and TRBJ1-4, is AAGVIQSPRHLIKEKRETATLKCYPIPRHDTVYWYQQGPGQDPQFLISFYEKMQSDKGSIPDRFSAQQFSDYHSELNMSSLELGDSALYFCASSYGTAINEKLFFGSGTQLSVL.

The chain is built from TRBV15 and TRBJ2-3; D is unresolved. Germline V gene data show CDR1 as LNHNV and CDR2 as YYDKDF (reference sequence). This CDR3 is 14 amino acids long. V shed 5 bases and J shed 2 bases, with 11 bases lying between them. CDR3 sequence: CATSGNVYTDTQYF. As DNA, the CDR3 is TGTGCCACCAGCGGTAATGTCTACACAGATACGCAGTATTTT.

The V gene is TRBV6-5, the J gene TRBJ1-1; possibly TRBD1 for D (6 bases). This CDR3 comprises 15 residues. Trimming removed 0 bases from V and 1 base from J, with 9 bases in between. In germline, CDR1 is MNHEY, CDR2 SVGAGI. The CDR3 DNA is TGTGCCAGCAGTTACTCCGGACAGCGGAACACTGAAGCTTTCTTT. Translated: CASSYSGQRNTEAFF.

As regards this clone: Relative to the germline gene, one junction end is altered; a read error may explain this. Other DNA sequences from this sample encode an identical CDR3 as well. The chain couples TRBV5-1 to TRBJ2-7; 8 bases map to TRBD1. The CDR3 runs 15 residues. Germline CDR1 and CDR2: SGHRS and YFSETQ. The CDR3 bases are TGCGCCAGCAGCGGGTTAACAGGGGGATTCTACGAGCAGTATTTC. Its translation is CASSGLTGGFYEQYF.

The chain uses TRBV7-3 and TRBJ2-3; either TRBD1 or TRBD2 may fit D (6 bases each). Germline-derived CDR1 and CDR2 are SGHTA and FQGTGA. Trimming left V 4 bases short and J 0 bases short, with 11 bases between. The CDR3 length is 15 residues. The CDR3 region is CASSSRGGSTDTQYF. The CDR3 DNA reads TGTGCCAGCAGCTCCAGGGGAGGTAGCACAGATACGCAGTATTTT.

In the case of this clone: The same CDR3 can be traced to other DNA sequences in this sample. The chain has TRBV7-9 and TRBJ2-3, with D perhaps assigned TRBD1 or TRBD2 (5 bases each). The germline V gene has CDR1 SEHNR and CDR2 FQNEAQ (reference sequence). CDR3 size: 13 residues. V was cut by 0 bases and J by 4 bases, with 5 bases left in between. The CDR3 reads CASSLAGADTQYF. In DNA, the CDR3 is TGTGCCAGCAGCTTAGCGGGGGCAGATACGCAGTATTTT.

This clone was seen just once. The J gene is TRBJ2-4, the V gene TRBV7-2; 11 nucleotides align to TRBD2. V shed 0 bases and J 0 bases; nucleotides not matched to a gene: 1. CDR1 and CDR2 (germline): SGHTA, FQGNSA. This CDR3 has 17 amino acids. The CDR3 nucleotides read TGTGCCAGCAGCTTAGCGGGGACTAGCGGAGCCAAAAACATTCAGTACTTC. Encoded protein: CASSLAGTSGAKNIQYF.

The rearrangement uses TRBV9 and TRBJ2-7, with TRBD2 as a possible D gene (5 bases). The CDR3 length is 14 residues. CDR1 is SGDLS and CDR2 is YYNGEE in the germline V gene. With 5 bases removed from V and 0 bases from J, the gap between germline ends came to 12 bases. CDR3 sequence reads: CASRWGDFSYEQYF. CDR3 DNA: TGTGCCAGCAGGTGGGGAGACTTCTCCTACGAGCAGTACTTC.

V and J are TRBV11-2 and TRBJ2-7; no reliable D call. Trimming stripped 2 bases from V and 0 bases from J, with 14 bases between. The CDR3 totals 16 residues. Germline V gives CDR1 SGHAT, CDR2 FQNNGV. The CDR3 loop is CASSLSRLSVSYEQYF. CDR3 nucleotides: TGTGCCAGCAGCTTAAGTCGGCTGTCGGTCTCCTACGAGCAGTACTTC.

The chain recombines TRBV11-1 with TRBJ2-3; D not resolved. The V end was cut by 5 bases, the J end by 3 bases, with 9 bases between. CDR3 length: 13 amino acids. Germline CDR1 reads SGHAT; CDR2 reads FQDESV (reference sequence). This chain's CDR3 is CASSTIETDTQYF. Written as DNA, the CDR3 is TGTGCCAGCAGCACGATTGAGACAGATACGCAGTATTTT.

This chain joins TRBV10-1 and TRBJ2-7, with 11 bases lining up with TRBD1. This CDR3 spans 14 amino acids. CDR1 and CDR2 (germline): WNHNN, SYGVQD (reference sequence). J was trimmed by 3 bases and V by 5 bases; bases with no gene match: 3. CDR3 sequence reads: CASSRGTGGYEQYF. The CDR3 nucleotides are TGCGCCAGCAGTAGAGGGACAGGGGGCTACGAGCAGTACTTC.

The V gene is TRBV10-2, the J gene TRBJ2-7; TRBD2 matches at 9 bases. Germline assignment: CDR1 WSHSY and CDR2 SAAADI. With 10 bases clipped from V and 3 bases from J, the junction kept 7 bases outside the gene matches. This CDR3 has 13 residues. In DNA form, the CDR3 reads TGCGCCATAGCCCGGACTAGCGACTACGAGCAGTACTTC. Protein: CAIARTSDYEQYF.

The chain links TRBV28 to TRBJ2-5; D tentatively reads TRBD1 or TRBD2 (5 bases each). The V and J ends lost 3 bases and 6 bases respectively, with 14 bases between them. The CDR3 is 14 amino acids. Germline loops: CDR1 MDHEN, CDR2 SYDVKM. In DNA form, the CDR3 reads TGTGCCAGCAGTTTTCGAGGGGATCTGAAGACCCAGTACTTC. The encoded protein is CASSFRGDLKTQYF.

This rearrangement joins TRBV15 to TRBJ2-7; D not certain. This CDR3 contains 15 residues. Germline V gene sequence: CDR1 LNHNV, CDR2 YYDKDF (reference sequence). The V gene lost 0 bases and the J gene lost 2 bases, with 11 bases spanning the gap. The DNA of the CDR3 is TGTGCCACCAGCAGAGAGCCAGGAAGCCCCTACGAGCAGTACTTC. Translating it yields CATSREPGSPYEQYF.

V is TRBV7-2 and J is TRBJ2-2; 11 bases map to TRBD1. CDR3 length: 17 amino acids. Germline V gene sequence: CDR1 SGHTA, CDR2 FQGNSA. The ends lost 5 bases at V and 6 bases at J; junction bases unmatched: 11. The CDR3 loop reads CASSPPGTGGRAGELFF. The CDR3 DNA is TGTGCCAGCAGCCCACCCGGGACAGGGGGGCGAGCCGGGGAGCTGTTTTTT. Full variable domain (missing parts from reference TRBV7-2 and TRBJ2-2): GAGVSQSPSNKVTEKGKDVELRCDPISGHTALYWYRQSLGQGLEFLIYFQGNSAPDKSGLPSDRFSAERTGGSVSTLTIQRTQQEDSAVYLCASSPPGTGGRAGELFFGEGSRLTVL.